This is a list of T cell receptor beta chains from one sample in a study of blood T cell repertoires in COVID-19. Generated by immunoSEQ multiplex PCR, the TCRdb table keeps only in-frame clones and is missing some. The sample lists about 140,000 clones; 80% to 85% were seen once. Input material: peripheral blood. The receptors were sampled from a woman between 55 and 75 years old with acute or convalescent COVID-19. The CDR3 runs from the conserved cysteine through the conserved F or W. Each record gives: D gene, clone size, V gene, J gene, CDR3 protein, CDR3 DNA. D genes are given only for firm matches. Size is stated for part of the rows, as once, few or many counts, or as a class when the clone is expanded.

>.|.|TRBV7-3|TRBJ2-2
CASSAPGSPDTGELFF
TGTGCCAGCAGCGCACCGGGGAGTCCGGACACCGGGGAGCTGTTTTTT
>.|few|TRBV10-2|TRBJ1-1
CASRRLLTVNTEAFF
TGCGCCAGCAGACGCCTACTCACAGTGAACACTGAAGCTTTCTTT
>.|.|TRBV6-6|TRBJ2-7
CATWQGTVEQYF
TGTGCCACTTGGCAGGGGACGGTCGAGCAGTACTTC
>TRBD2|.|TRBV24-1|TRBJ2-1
CATSDPGTSGSVNEQFF
TGTGCCACCAGTGACCCCGGGACTAGCGGGAGCGTAAATGAGCAGTTCTTC
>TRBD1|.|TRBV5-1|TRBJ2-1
CASTQGGQGATEQFF
TGCGCCAGCACCCAGGGGGGACAGGGGGCGACTGAGCAGTTCTTC
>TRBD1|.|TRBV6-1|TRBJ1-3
CASSEQGARGNTIYF
TGTGCCAGCAGTGAACAGGGGGCGCGTGGAAACACCATATATTTT
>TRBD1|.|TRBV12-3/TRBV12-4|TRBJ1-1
CASSPGTDFAAFF
TGTGCCAGCAGCCCCGGGACAGACTTCGCAGCTTTCTTT
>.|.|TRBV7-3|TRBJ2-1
CASSLGGGASSYNEQFF
TGTGCCAGCAGCTTAGGAGGAGGGGCCAGCTCCTACAATGAGCAGTTCTTC
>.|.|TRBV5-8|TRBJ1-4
CASSLTDINEKLFF
TGTGCCAGCAGCTTGACAGACATTAATGAAAAACTGTTTTTT
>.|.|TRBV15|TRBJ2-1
CATSRVGGFGEQFF
TGTGCCACCAGCAGAGTGGGGGGTTTCGGTGAGCAGTTCTTC
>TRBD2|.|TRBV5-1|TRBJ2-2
CASAGTSDRTGELFF
TGCGCCAGCGCCGGGACTAGCGACCGCACCGGGGAGCTGTTTTTT
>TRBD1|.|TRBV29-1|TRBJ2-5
CSVEGQGERDQETQYF
TGCAGCGTCGAAGGACAGGGCGAGAGGGATCAAGAGACCCAGTACTTC
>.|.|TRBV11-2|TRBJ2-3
CASSAPGKGNTDTQYF
TGTGCCAGCAGCGCCCCGGGTAAGGGGAACACAGATACGCAGTATTTT
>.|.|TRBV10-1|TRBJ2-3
CASSEDFTDTQYF
TGCGCCAGCAGTGAGGACTTCACAGATACGCAGTATTTT
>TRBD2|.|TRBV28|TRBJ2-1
CASSLGLAGGPLNEQFF
TGTGCCAGCAGTTTGGGACTAGCGGGAGGGCCTCTCAATGAGCAGTTCTTC
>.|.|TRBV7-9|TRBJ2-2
CASSPDTEELFF
TGTGCCAGCAGCCCTGACACGGAGGAGCTGTTTTTT
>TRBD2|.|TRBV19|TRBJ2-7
CASSTPWEGSTYEQYF
TGTGCCAGTAGTACCCCCTGGGAGGGTTCCACCTACGAGCAGTACTTC
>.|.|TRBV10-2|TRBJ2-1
CASSAPHLLYNEQFF
TGCGCCAGCAGTGCGCCCCACCTCCTATACAATGAGCAGTTCTTC
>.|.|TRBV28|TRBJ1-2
CASSSGSYGYTF
TGTGCCAGCAGTTCGGGGTCCTATGGCTACACCTTC
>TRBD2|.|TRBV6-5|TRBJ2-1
CASSYTLAGEVYEQFF
TGTGCCAGCAGTTACACCCTAGCGGGAGAGGTGTATGAGCAGTTCTTC
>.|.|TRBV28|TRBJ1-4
CASSTRGLNEKLFF
TGTGCCAGCAGTACCCGGGGACTAAATGAAAAACTGTTTTTT
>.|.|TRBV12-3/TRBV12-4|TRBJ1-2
CASSSGQSYGYTF
TGTGCCAGCAGTTCCGGACAGTCGTATGGCTACACCTTC
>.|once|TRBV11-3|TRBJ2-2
CASSFEGSTGELFF
TGTGCCAGCAGCTTCGAAGGGAGCACCGGGGAGCTGTTTTTT
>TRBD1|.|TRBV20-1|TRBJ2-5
CSASSTGQGTETQYF
TGCAGTGCTAGTTCCACGGGACAGGGGACAGAGACCCAGTACTTC
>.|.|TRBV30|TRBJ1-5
CAWSVRGRRQPQHF
TGTGCCTGGAGCGTAAGGGGAAGACGCCAGCCCCAGCATTTT
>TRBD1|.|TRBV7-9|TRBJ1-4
CAAGGEQAVYGEKLFF
TGTGCCGCAGGGGGCGAACAAGCGGTGTATGGTGAAAAACTGTTTTTT
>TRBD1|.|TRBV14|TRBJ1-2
CASSQARTGYGYTF
TGTGCCAGCAGCCAAGCCCGGACAGGCTATGGCTACACCTTC
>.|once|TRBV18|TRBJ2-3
CASSPVTGFPDTQYF
TGTGCCAGCTCACCGGTGACAGGTTTCCCAGATACGCAGTATTTT
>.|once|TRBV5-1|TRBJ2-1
CASSLGAASYNEQFF
TGCGCCAGCAGCTTAGGGGCAGCCTCCTACAATGAGCAGTTCTTC
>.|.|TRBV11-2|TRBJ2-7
CASSLDPRLAYEQYF
TGTGCCAGCAGCTTAGATCCGCGGCTAGCCTACGAGCAGTACTTC
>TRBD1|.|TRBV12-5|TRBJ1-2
CASGSTGYGYTF
TGTGCTAGTGGTTCGACAGGGTATGGCTACACCTTC
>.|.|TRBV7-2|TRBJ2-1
CASTPGIGEQFF
TGTGCCAGCACCCCAGGGATTGGTGAGCAGTTCTTC
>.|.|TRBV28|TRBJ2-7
CASSLSGQGNYEQYF
TGTGCCAGCAGTTTATCAGGTCAGGGGAACTACGAGCAGTACTTC
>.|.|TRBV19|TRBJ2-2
CASSISSAGTGELFF
TGTGCCAGTAGTATATCGAGCGCCGGCACCGGGGAGCTGTTTTTT
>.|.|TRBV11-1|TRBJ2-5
CASSYQGGPQETQYF
TGTGCCAGCAGCTACCAGGGCGGCCCGCAAGAGACCCAGTACTTC
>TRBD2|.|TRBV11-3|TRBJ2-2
CASSGGLAVFTGELFF
TGTGCCAGCAGCGGGGGACTAGCGGTTTTCACCGGGGAGCTGTTTTTT
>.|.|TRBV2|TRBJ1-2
CASSGSHTNYGYTF
TGTGCCAGCAGTGGGTCACATACTAACTATGGCTACACCTTC
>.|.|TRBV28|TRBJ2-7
CASTTVFYEQYF
TGTGCCAGCACGACAGTTTTTTACGAGCAGTACTTC
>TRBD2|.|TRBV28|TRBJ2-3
CASTPVRASGDKVDTQYF
TGTGCCAGCACCCCGGTCCGGGCTAGCGGAGATAAGGTAGATACGCAGTATTTT
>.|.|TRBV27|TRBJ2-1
CASRLQGNYNEQFF
TGTGCCAGCAGACTACAGGGAAACTACAATGAGCAGTTCTTC
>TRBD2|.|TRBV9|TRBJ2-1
CASTSGGRAGNEQFF
TGTGCCAGCACATCGGGCGGGAGGGCCGGCAATGAGCAGTTCTTC
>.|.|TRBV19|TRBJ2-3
CASSIDGRSTDTQYF
TGTGCCAGTAGTATAGATGGTAGATCGACAGATACGCAGTATTTT
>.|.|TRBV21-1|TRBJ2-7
CATVDRKIYEQYF
TGTGCCACCGTGGACAGGAAGATATACGAGCAGTACTTC
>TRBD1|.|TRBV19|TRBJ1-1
CASSLATGTGNTEAFF
TGTGCCAGTAGTTTAGCTACCGGGACAGGGAACACTGAAGCTTTCTTT